This T cell receptor (beta chain) was recovered during a study of tumour-infiltrating T cells in Burkitt lymphoma. Across the whole study: Overall and progression-free survival were predicted by productive clonality.

Generated by immunoSEQ multiplex PCR, the TCRdb table keeps only in-frame clones and is missing some. The table lists 5,000 to 7,000 clones, around 10% of them singletons. The V end was cut by 5 bases, the J end by 8 bases, with 12 bases between. The length of the CDR3 is 12 residues. Germline values: CDR1 LNHNV, CDR2 YYDKDF (reference sequence). The sequence was obtained from a human donor with diffuse large B-cell lymphoma. The chain is built from TRBV15 and TRBJ1-2; maybe TRBD1 (5 bases). Sequencing was performed on tumor tissue. CDR3 DNA sequence: TGTGCCACCAGCCAGGGAACGGTAGGCTACACCTTC. Its translation is CATSQGTVGYTF.